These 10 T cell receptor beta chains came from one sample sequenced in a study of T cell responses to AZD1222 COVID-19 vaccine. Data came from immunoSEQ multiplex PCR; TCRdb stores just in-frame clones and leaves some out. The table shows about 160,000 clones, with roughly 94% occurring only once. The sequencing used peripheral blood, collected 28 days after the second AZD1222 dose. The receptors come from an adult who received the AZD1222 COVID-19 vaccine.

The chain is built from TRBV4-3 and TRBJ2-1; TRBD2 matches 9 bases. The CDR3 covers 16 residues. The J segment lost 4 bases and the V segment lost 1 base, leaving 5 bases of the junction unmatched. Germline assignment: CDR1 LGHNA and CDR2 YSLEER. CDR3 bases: TGCGCCAGCAGCCAAGCGACTAGCGGAAGTTACAATGAGCAGTTCTTC. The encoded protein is CASSQATSGSYNEQFF.

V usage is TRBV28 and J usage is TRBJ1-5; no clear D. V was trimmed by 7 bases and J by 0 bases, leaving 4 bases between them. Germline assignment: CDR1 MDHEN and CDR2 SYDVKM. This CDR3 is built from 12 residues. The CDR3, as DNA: TGTGCCAGCACTTATAGCAATCAGCCCCAGCATTTT. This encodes CASTYSNQPQHF.

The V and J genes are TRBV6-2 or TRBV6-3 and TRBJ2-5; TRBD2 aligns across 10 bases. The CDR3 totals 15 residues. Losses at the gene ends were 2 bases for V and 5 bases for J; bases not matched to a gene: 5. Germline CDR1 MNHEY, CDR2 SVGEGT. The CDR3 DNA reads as TGTGCCAGCAGTTACCCTCTAGCGGGGGCGGAGACCCAGTACTTC. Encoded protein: CASSYPLAGAETQYF.

CDR3 bases: TGCGCCAGCAGCTCTACGACTAGCGGGAGTGATGAGCAGTTCTTC. Its protein is CASSSTTSGSDEQFF. V is TRBV5-1 and J is TRBJ2-1, with 12 bases aligning to TRBD2. V was pared by 3 bases and J by 8 bases, with 6 bases of the junction left unmatched. The CDR3 has 15 residues. Germline V gives CDR1 SGHRS, CDR2 YFSETQ.

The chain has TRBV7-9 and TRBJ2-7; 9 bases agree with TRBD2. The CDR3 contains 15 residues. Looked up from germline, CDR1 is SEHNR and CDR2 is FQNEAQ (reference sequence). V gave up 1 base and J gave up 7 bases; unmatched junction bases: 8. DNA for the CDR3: TGTGCCAGCAGCTTAGACTTAGCGGGAGCGAAAGAGCAGTACTTC. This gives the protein CASSLDLAGAKEQYF.

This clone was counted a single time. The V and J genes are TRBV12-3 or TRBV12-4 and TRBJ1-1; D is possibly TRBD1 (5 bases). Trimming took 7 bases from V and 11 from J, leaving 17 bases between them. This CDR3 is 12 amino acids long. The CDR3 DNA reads TGTGCCAGCACCCCCAGGGACCGGGGGGCTTTCTTT. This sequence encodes CASTPRDRGAFF.

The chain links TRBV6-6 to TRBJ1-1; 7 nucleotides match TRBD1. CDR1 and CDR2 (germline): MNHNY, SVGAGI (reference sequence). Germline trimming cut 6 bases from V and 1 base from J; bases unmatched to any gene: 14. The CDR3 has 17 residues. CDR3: CASRRGDRGHQNTEAFF. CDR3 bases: TGTGCCAGCAGGCGAGGGGATAGGGGGCACCAGAACACTGAAGCTTTCTTT.

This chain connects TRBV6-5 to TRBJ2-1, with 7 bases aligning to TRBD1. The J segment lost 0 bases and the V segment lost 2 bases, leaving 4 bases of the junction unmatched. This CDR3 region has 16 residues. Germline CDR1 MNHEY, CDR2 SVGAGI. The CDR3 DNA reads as TGTGCCAGCAGTTACCCGGCAGGGGGCTCCTACAATGAGCAGTTCTTC. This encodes CASSYPAGGSYNEQFF.

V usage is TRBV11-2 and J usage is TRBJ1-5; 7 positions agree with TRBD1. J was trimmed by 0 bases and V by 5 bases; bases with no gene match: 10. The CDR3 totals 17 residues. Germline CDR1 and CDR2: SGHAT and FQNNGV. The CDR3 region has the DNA TGTGCCAGCAGCCACTCTGCGGGACAGCATAGCAATCAGCCCCAGCATTTT. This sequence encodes CASSHSAGQHSNQPQHF.

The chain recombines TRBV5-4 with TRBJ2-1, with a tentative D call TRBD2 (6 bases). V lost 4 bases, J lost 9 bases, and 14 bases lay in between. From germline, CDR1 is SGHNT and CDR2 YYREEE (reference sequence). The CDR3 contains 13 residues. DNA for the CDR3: TGTGCCAGCAGCCCATACTCTAGCGTTGAGCAGTTCTTC. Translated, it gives CASSPYSSVEQFF.